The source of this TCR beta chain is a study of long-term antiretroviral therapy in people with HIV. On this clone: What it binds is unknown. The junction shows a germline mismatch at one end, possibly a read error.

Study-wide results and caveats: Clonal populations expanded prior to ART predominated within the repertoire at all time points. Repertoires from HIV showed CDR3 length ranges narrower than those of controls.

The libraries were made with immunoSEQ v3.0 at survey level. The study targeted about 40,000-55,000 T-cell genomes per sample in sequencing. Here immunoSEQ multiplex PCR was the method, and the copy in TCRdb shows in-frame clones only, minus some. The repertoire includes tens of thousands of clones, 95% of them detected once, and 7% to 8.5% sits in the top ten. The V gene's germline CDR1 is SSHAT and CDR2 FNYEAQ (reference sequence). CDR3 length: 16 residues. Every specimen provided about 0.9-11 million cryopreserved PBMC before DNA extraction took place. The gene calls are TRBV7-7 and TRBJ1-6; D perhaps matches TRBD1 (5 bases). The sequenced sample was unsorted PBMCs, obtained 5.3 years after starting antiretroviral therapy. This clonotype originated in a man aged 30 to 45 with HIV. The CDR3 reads CASSLALGQLNSPLHF. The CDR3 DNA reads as TGTGCTAGCAGCTTAGCGCTGGGGCAGCTTAATTCACCCCTCCACTTT.